The 2 T cell receptor beta chains given below trace back to one sample, sequenced in a study of cytomegalovirus exposure and HLA in healthy donors. Use of 60 Vbeta and 13 Jbeta primers characterized the PCR. Repertoires were generated with immunoSEQ multiplex PCR, while TCRdb's copy carries only in-frame clones and drops some. Here the sample spans about 130,000 clones, 79% being singletons. Sample: PBMCs. Receptors were obtained from a young man in good health and CMV-seronegative.

This chain uses TRBV27 with TRBJ2-1, with 14 nucleotides matching TRBD2. This CDR3 region has 18 residues. Germline V CDR1 and CDR2: MNHEY, SMNVEV (reference sequence). V lost 8 bases and J lost 0; bases outside the gene matches: 9. The CDR3 loop is CASSPGTSGRVSYNEQFF. CDR3 bases: TGTGCCAGCTCCCCAGGGACTAGCGGGAGAGTCTCCTACAATGAGCAGTTCTTC.

The V gene is TRBV9, the J gene TRBJ2-2; 8 bases are shared with TRBD1. Germline-derived CDR1 and CDR2 are SGDLS and YYNGEE. V lost 3 bases and J lost 3; bases outside the gene matches: 4. This CDR3 region has 15 residues. The CDR3 reads CASSAGQGDTGELFF. The CDR3 DNA reads TGTGCCAGCAGCGCCGGACAGGGCGACACCGGGGAGCTGTTTTTT.